A single sample is the source of the 20 T cell receptor beta chains below, sequenced in a study of T cell responses to AZD1222 COVID-19 vaccine. Profiled with immunoSEQ multiplex PCR; TCRdb holds only in-frame clones, not every one. The sample contains approximately 70,000 clones, roughly 80% of which appear only once. The input for sequencing was peripheral blood, taken 28 days after the second AZD1222 dose. Every receptor here comes from an adult who received the AZD1222 COVID-19 vaccine.

The chain links TRBV2 to TRBJ2-7; no clear D. Trimming pared 2 bases from V and 3 bases from J, leaving 11 bases between. Germline lookup yields CDR1 SNHLY and CDR2 FYNNEI. The CDR3 length is 14 residues. CDR3 residues: CASSESNKIYEQYF. In DNA, the CDR3 is TGTGCCAGCAGTGAAAGCAACAAGATCTACGAGCAGTACTTC.

This clone was picked up a small number of times. The chain joins TRBV21-1 to TRBJ2-2; the listed D gene, TRBD1, was not tested against the DNA. TRBV21-1 is a recognized pseudogene. This CDR3 comprises 18 residues. The CDR3 region is CASRKGTGKGSPTGELFF. CDR3 bases: TGTGCCAGCAGAAAGGGGACAGGAAAAGGGTCCCCGACCGGGGAGCTGTTTTTT.

V and J are TRBV28 and TRBJ1-1; D may be TRBD1 (6 bases). The CDR3 covers 15 residues. CDR1 is MDHEN, CDR2 SYDVKM, per germline. The ends were cut back, 2 bases at V and 3 bases at J, with 13 bases in the middle. The CDR3 nucleotides are TGTGCCAGCAGTTTAGGGCAGGGGAGGTACACTGAAGCTTTCTTT. It codes for CASSLGQGRYTEAFF.

The rearrangement links TRBV7-9 to TRBJ2-1; D perhaps matches TRBD1 (6 bases). The CDR3 totals 14 residues. Trimming shortened V by 5 bases and J by 1 base, and 9 bases separated the two germline ends. Germline V gene sequence: CDR1 SEHNR, CDR2 FQNEAQ (reference sequence). This CDR3 reads CASSTGSSYNEQFF. The DNA for the CDR3 is TGTGCCAGCAGCACAGGGAGTTCCTACAATGAGCAGTTCTTC. Combining the CDR3 with reference TRBV7-9 and TRBJ2-1 gives the whole variable domain DTGVSQNPRHKITKRGQNVTFRCDPISEHNRLYWYRQTLGQGPEFLTYFQNEAQLEKSRLLSDRFSAERPKGSFSTLEIQRTEQGDSAMYLCASSTGSSYNEQFFGPGTRLTVL.

This clone was detected a few times. V gene TRBV6-5 combines with J gene TRBJ1-6; possibly TRBD1 for D (5 bases). V lost 7 bases, J lost 8 bases, and 18 bases lay in between. The CDR3 runs to 15 residues. Looked up from germline, CDR1 is MNHEY and CDR2 is SVGAGI. As DNA, the CDR3 is TGTGCCAGCAATACATACCGGGGCCGAGATTCACCCCTCCACTTT. It codes for CASNTYRGRDSPLHF.

This chain connects TRBV4-1 to TRBJ1-6; no reliable D call. Germline-derived CDR1 and CDR2 are MGHRA and YSYEKL. Between the trimmed V and J ends, which lost 6 bases and 1 base, there was a span of 7 bases. This CDR3 has 14 amino acids. The chain's CDR3 is CASSDGSYNSPLHF. CDR3 coding DNA: TGCGCCAGCAGTGATGGTTCCTATAATTCACCCCTCCACTTT.

V usage is TRBV3-1 (or the pseudogene TRBV3-2) and J usage is TRBJ1-4, with D maybe TRBD1 (5 bases). The CDR3 runs 14 residues. V shed 4 bases and J shed 8 bases, with 14 bases lying between them. The germline V gene has CDR1 LGHDT and CDR2 YNNKEL (reference sequence). The CDR3 here is CASSPNGGEEKLFF. Here the CDR3 DNA reads TGTGCCAGCAGCCCAAACGGGGGGGAAGAAAAACTGTTTTTT.

The chain carries TRBV2 and TRBJ2-5; TRBD1 matches 11 bases. The germline V gene has CDR1 SNHLY and CDR2 FYNNEI. The ends lost 10 bases at V and 0 bases at J; junction bases unmatched: 7. CDR3 length equals 15 residues. CDR3 DNA sequence: TGTGCCACAGCGAGGGACAGGGGGAACCAAGAGACCCAGTACTTC. Protein sequence: CATARDRGNQETQYF.

V gene TRBV4-1 combines with J gene TRBJ1-2, with unresolved D. The germline V gene encodes CDR1 MGHRA and CDR2 YSYEKL. The ends were cut back, 3 bases at V and 4 bases at J, with 9 bases in the middle. CDR3 size: 13 residues. CDR3 DNA: TGCGCCAGCAGCCAGACGGGCAGCTATGGCTACACCTTC. Protein: CASSQTGSYGYTF.

The gene calls are TRBV19 and TRBJ1-2; unclear D gene. The V and J ends lost 5 bases and 8 bases respectively, with 18 bases between them. Germline V CDR1 and CDR2: LNHDA, SQIVND (reference sequence). CDR3 length: 14 amino acids. The CDR3 is CASSLAGLGGGYTF. In DNA form, the CDR3 reads TGTGCCAGTAGTCTCGCGGGCCTTGGAGGGGGCTACACCTTC.

The chain recombines TRBV7-9 with TRBJ1-1, with D unresolved. This CDR3 contains 13 residues. CDR1 is SEHNR and CDR2 is FQNEAQ in the germline V gene (reference sequence). The ends were cut back, 2 bases at V and 3 bases at J, with 7 bases in the middle. The CDR3 region has the DNA TGTGCCAGCAGCTTATTCATGGACACTGAAGCTTTCTTT. Its translation: CASSLFMDTEAFF.

CDR3 coding DNA: TGTGCCAGTAGTAGGAGTGGAATAGGAGCCTACGAGCAGTACTTC. It is translated as CASSRSGIGAYEQYF. The chain joins TRBV19 to TRBJ2-7; D is unresolved. Trimming shortened V by 4 bases and J by 2 bases, and 15 bases separated the two germline ends. Germline CDR1 LNHDA, CDR2 SQIVND (reference sequence). The CDR3 length is 15 residues.

This chain uses TRBV25-1 with TRBJ1-2, with no clear D. The V gene lost 3 bases and the J gene lost 1 base, with 0 bases spanning the gap. Germline V gives CDR1 MGHDK, CDR2 SYGVNS. The CDR3 extends over 11 amino acids. For the CDR3, the DNA is TGTGCCAGCAGTGATAACTATGGCTACACCTTC. Its protein is CASSDNYGYTF.

This rearrangement joins TRBV7-8 to TRBJ2-4; D might be TRBD1 (5 bases). The germline CDR1 and CDR2 sequences are SGHVS and FQNEAQ. The V gene lost 1 base and the J gene lost 1 base, with 20 bases spanning the gap. This CDR3 is built from 19 residues. The CDR3 spells CASSLEPLYRRLAKNIQYF. CDR3 DNA: TGTGCCAGCAGCTTAGAACCCCTCTACAGGCGGCTGGCCAAAAACATTCAGTACTTC.

This clone came up a few times. This rearrangement joins TRBV3-1 (or the pseudogene TRBV3-2) to TRBJ2-7, with 8 bases identical to TRBD2. Germline trimming cut 8 bases from V and 3 bases from J; bases unmatched to any gene: 6. The CDR3 contains 13 residues. The germline V gene encodes CDR1 LGHDT and CDR2 YNNKEL (reference sequence). The CDR3 DNA is TGTGCCAGCGCTCCCCGGGAGGGCTACGAGCAGTACTTC. Its translation is CASAPREGYEQYF.

The V and J genes are TRBV24-1 and TRBJ2-2; no firm D call. CDR1 is KGHDR, CDR2 SFDVKD, per germline. CDR3 length: 12 amino acids. The ends were cut back, 10 bases at V and 6 bases at J, with 11 bases in the middle. CDR3 DNA: TGTGCCACTAACCAGGCAGCCGGGGAGCTGTTTTTT. Translation gives CATNQAAGELFF.

The chain recombines TRBV5-1 with TRBJ1-3, with 9 bases fitting TRBD1. The germline V gene encodes CDR1 SGHRS and CDR2 YFSETQ. The CDR3 totals 17 residues. With 0 bases clipped from V and 4 bases from J, the junction kept 8 bases outside the gene matches. The CDR3 DNA sequence: TGCGCCAGCAGCTTGGCCGGAACAGGGGGCTACGGAAACACCATATATTTT. Its translation: CASSLAGTGGYGNTIYF.

The gene calls are TRBV18 and TRBJ1-6; D may be TRBD1 (5 bases). The V end lost 5 bases, the J end lost 10 bases, and 15 bases lay between the germline ends. There are 14 residues in the CDR3. The germline CDR1 and CDR2 sequences are KGHSH and LQKENI. CDR3 in amino acids: CASSKQVVGSPLHF. Written as DNA, the CDR3 is TGTGCCAGCTCAAAACAGGTTGTCGGGTCACCCCTCCACTTT. Combining the CDR3 with reference TRBV18 and TRBJ1-6 gives the whole variable domain NAGVMQNPRHLVRRRGQEARLRCSPMKGHSHVYWYRQLPEEGLKFMVYLQKENIIDESGMPKERFSAEFPKEGPSILRIQQVVRGDSAAYFCASSKQVVGSPLHFGNGTRLTVT.

The V and J genes are TRBV2 and TRBJ1-2; no reliable D call. The CDR3 is made up of 13 amino acids. CDR1 is SNHLY and CDR2 is FYNNEI in the germline V gene. The V and J ends lost 3 bases and 2 bases respectively, with 7 bases between them. For the CDR3, the DNA is TGTGCCAGCAGTGACTCCAAGAACTATGGCTACACCTTC. It specifies CASSDSKNYGYTF.

This clone has more than one count but fewer than ten. V gene TRBV6-2 or TRBV6-3 combines with J gene TRBJ1-5; D not certain. CDR1 MNHEY and CDR2 SVGEGT come from the germline V gene. The CDR3 has 13 amino acids. Trimming shortened V by 2 bases and J by 4 bases, and 6 bases separated the two germline ends. The CDR3, as DNA: TGTGCCAGCAGTTACAAAGAGAATCAGCCCCAGCATTTT. Encoded protein: CASSYKENQPQHF.